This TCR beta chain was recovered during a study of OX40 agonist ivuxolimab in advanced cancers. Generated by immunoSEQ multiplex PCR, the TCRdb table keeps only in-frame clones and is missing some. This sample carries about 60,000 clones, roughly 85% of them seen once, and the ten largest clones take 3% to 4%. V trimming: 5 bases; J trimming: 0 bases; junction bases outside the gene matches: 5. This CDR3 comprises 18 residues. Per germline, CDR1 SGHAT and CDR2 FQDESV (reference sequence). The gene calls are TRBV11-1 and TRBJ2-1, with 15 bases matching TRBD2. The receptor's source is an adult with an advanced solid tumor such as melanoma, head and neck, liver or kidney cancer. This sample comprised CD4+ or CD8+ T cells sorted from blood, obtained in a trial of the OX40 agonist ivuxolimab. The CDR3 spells CASSLGLAGGRSYNEQFF. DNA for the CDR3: TGTGCCAGCAGCCTGGGACTAGCGGGGGGCCGCTCCTACAATGAGCAGTTCTTC. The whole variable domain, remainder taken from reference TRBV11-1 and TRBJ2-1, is EAEVAQSPRYKITEKSQAVAFWCDPISGHATLYWYRQILGQGPELLVQFQDESVVDDSQLPKDRFSAERLKGVDSTLKIQPAELGDSAMYLCASSLGLAGGRSYNEQFFGPGTRLTVL.